One and the same sample provided the 18 T cell receptor beta chains below, sequenced in a study of T cells in tuberculosis. TCRdb's copy holds only in-frame clones and misses some; the assay was immunoSEQ multiplex PCR. The table lists about 53,000 clones, 90% to 95% of them singletons. Time point described: new active TB diagnosis, blood taken before or within 7 days of starting treatment. The sample in question was PBMCs, obtained at tuberculosis diagnosis. These receptors came from an adult with tuberculosis.

The rearrangement links TRBV5-6 to TRBJ1-5, with 10 bases matching TRBD1. V shed 1 base, J shed 5 bases, and the junction held 6 bases outside the gene matches. The germline CDR1 and CDR2 sequences are SGHDT and YYEEEE. There are 16 residues in the CDR3. The CDR3 DNA is TGTGCCAGCAGCTTGTCCGGGACAGGGGTCCATCAGCCCCAGCATTTT. The encoded protein is CASSLSGTGVHQPQHF.

The chain combines TRBV5-6 with TRBJ2-5, with TRBD1 identical over 10 bases. The germline CDR1 and CDR2 sequences are SGHDT and YYEEEE. The CDR3 sequence is 14 residues long. With 3 bases clipped from V and 5 bases from J, the junction kept 4 bases outside the gene matches. The CDR3 coding sequence is TGTGCCAGCAGCTGGGACAGGGGTTTGGAGACCCAGTACTTC. Amino acid sequence: CASSWDRGLETQYF.

CDR3 sequence reads: CASSFGGSGNYEQYF. The DNA for the CDR3 is TGTGCCAGCAGCTTCGGTGGTAGCGGGAATTACGAGCAGTACTTC. This sequence joins TRBV7-2 and TRBJ2-7; TRBD2 matches at 8 bases. The germline V gene has CDR1 SGHTA and CDR2 FQGNSA. After removal of 3 bases from V and 4 bases from J, the junction contained 8 bases not matched to a gene. The CDR3 covers 15 residues.

The chain links TRBV28 to TRBJ2-7; 11 positions match TRBD2. Trimming took 4 bases from V and 6 from J; bases not matched to a gene: 17. The CDR3 totals 18 residues. Germline V gene lookup returns CDR1 MDHEN and CDR2 SYDVKM. CDR3 sequence: CASSSLAGGGPAEGEQYF. The CDR3 bases are TGTGCCAGCAGTTCCCTAGCGGGAGGAGGCCCTGCGGAAGGCGAGCAGTACTTC.

The V gene is TRBV28, the J gene TRBJ2-3; 13 bases align to TRBD2. J was trimmed by 5 bases and V by 1 base; bases with no gene match: 6. The germline CDR1 and CDR2 sequences are MDHEN and SYDVKM. There are 17 residues in the CDR3. CDR3 DNA sequence: TGTGCCAGCAGTTTATACACTAGCGGGAGGGGGCAAGATACGCAGTATTTT. Protein product: CASSLYTSGRGQDTQYF.

V and J are TRBV4-3 and TRBJ1-2, with unresolved D. Trimming took off 1 base at V and 6 bases at J, with 12 bases between the two ends. Germline CDR1 LGHNA, CDR2 YSLEER. The CDR3 is made up of 14 amino acids. As DNA, the CDR3 is TGCGCCAGCAGCCAAGGGTTGAGAACAGATGGCTACACCTTC. Encoded protein: CASSQGLRTDGYTF.

J is TRBJ1-2 and V is TRBV6-1; 8 bases align to TRBD1. Germline V gene data show CDR1 as MNHNS and CDR2 as SASEGT. J was trimmed by 7 bases and V by 0 bases; bases with no gene match: 7. CDR3 length equals 15 residues. In DNA form, the CDR3 reads TGTGCCAGCAGTGAAGCCCAGGGGGCTGTCGGTGGCTACACCTTC. Protein: CASSEAQGAVGGYTF.

This chain joins TRBV11-2 and TRBJ2-7, with D possibly TRBD1 on 5 matching bases. Trimming left V 1 base short and J 3 bases short, with 10 bases between. Germline V lookup: CDR1 SGHAT, CDR2 FQNNGV. This CDR3 contains 14 residues. In DNA, the CDR3 is TGTGCCAGCAGCTTAGCCACAGGAATCTACGAGCAGTACTTC. Translated, it gives CASSLATGIYEQYF.

The gene calls are TRBV10-3 and TRBJ1-3; 9 positions match TRBD1. The CDR3 totals 15 residues. The junction had 5 bases not matched to a gene; V was cut back by 6 bases and J by 2 bases. CDR1 and CDR2 from the germline V gene are ENHRY and SYGVKD. As DNA, the CDR3 is TGTGCCATCAGACCGGACAGGGGCGCTGGAAACACCATATATTTT. Translated, it gives CAIRPDRGAGNTIYF.

CDR3 nucleotide sequence: TGTGCCAGCAGCTATACTCGGTCTAGCCTACAAGAGACCCAGTACTTC. Encoded protein: CASSYTRSSLQETQYF. V usage is TRBV5-8 and J usage is TRBJ2-5; possibly TRBD2 for D (5 bases). Trimming pared 3 bases from V and 2 bases from J, leaving 17 bases between. The CDR3 spans 16 residues. Germline V gene lookup returns CDR1 SGHTS and CDR2 YDEGEE.

The chain joins TRBV5-1 to TRBJ2-7, with a weak D call TRBD1 (6 bases). The CDR3 extends over 14 amino acids. The germline gives CDR1 SGHRS, CDR2 YFSETQ. V was shortened by 7 bases and J by 1 base, with 15 bases between the two germline ends. Written as DNA, the CDR3 is TGCGCCAGCTCAACTGACAGGTTTTCCTACGAGCAGTACTTC. Amino acid sequence: CASSTDRFSYEQYF.

V and J are TRBV11-2 and TRBJ1-2; 8 bases map to TRBD1. Germline V gene lookup returns CDR1 SGHAT and CDR2 FQNNGV. After removal of 4 bases from V and 4 bases from J, the junction contained 11 bases not matched to a gene. CDR3 length: 16 residues. CDR3 residues: CASSSNLGQVPYGYTF. DNA for the CDR3: TGTGCCAGCAGCTCAAACTTGGGACAGGTCCCCTATGGCTACACCTTC.

The chain recombines TRBV9 with TRBJ2-1; TRBD2 matches 7 bases. This CDR3 region has 15 residues. With 0 bases clipped from V and 7 bases from J, the junction kept 7 bases outside the gene matches. Germline V gene data show CDR1 as SGDLS and CDR2 as YYNGEE. CDR3 region: CASSVVPAGLNEQFF. The CDR3 DNA reads as TGTGCCAGCAGCGTAGTTCCAGCGGGGCTTAATGAGCAGTTCTTC.

The rearrangement joins TRBV4-3 to TRBJ2-2, with 7 bases fitting TRBD2. CDR1 and CDR2 from the germline V gene are LGHNA and YSLEER. V lost 0 bases, J lost 4 bases, and 5 bases stayed unmatched. This CDR3 spans 16 amino acids. In DNA, the CDR3 is TGCGCCAGCAGCCAAGATCGACTAGCTGGCACCGGGGAGCTGTTTTTT. Encoded protein: CASSQDRLAGTGELFF.

The rearrangement uses TRBV5-1 and TRBJ2-7; 8 bases map to TRBD2. The CDR3 runs to 15 residues. J lost 0 bases, V lost 3 bases, and 5 bases had no gene match. Germline CDR1 and CDR2: SGHRS and YFSETQ. The CDR3 is CASSSLAGSSYEQYF. The DNA for the CDR3 is TGCGCCAGCAGCTCCTTAGCGGGAAGCTCCTACGAGCAGTACTTC.

This clone was seen only once. The chain is built from TRBV7-2 and TRBJ2-7, with 8 bases lining up with TRBD1. In germline, CDR1 is SGHTA, CDR2 FQGNSA. The CDR3 is made up of 14 amino acids. Trimming at V came to 2 bases and at J to 3 bases, leaving 3 bases not matched to a gene. CDR3 coding DNA: TGTGCCAGCAGCTTAAGTACAGGGGGCTACGAGCAGTACTTC. Protein: CASSLSTGGYEQYF.

The chain combines TRBV12-5 with TRBJ1-1; D unclear. The V end lost 6 bases, the J end lost 6 bases, and 11 bases lay between the germline ends. Looked up from germline, CDR1 is LGHNT and CDR2 is FRNRAP. The CDR3 is made up of 12 amino acids. For the CDR3, the DNA is TGTGCTAGTGGCCCTGGTTACTCTGAAGCTTTCTTT. Amino acids: CASGPGYSEAFF.

The V gene is TRBV28, the J gene TRBJ1-1, with 9 nucleotides matching TRBD1. The CDR3 totals 17 residues. The trim removed 5 bases at V and 0 bases at J, leaving 10 bases unmatched. Per the germline V gene, CDR1 is MDHEN and CDR2 is SYDVKM. CDR3 DNA sequence: TGTGCCAGCAGTGGGGGGACAGGGTCGGACCTGAACACTGAAGCTTTCTTT. Translation: CASSGGTGSDLNTEAFF.